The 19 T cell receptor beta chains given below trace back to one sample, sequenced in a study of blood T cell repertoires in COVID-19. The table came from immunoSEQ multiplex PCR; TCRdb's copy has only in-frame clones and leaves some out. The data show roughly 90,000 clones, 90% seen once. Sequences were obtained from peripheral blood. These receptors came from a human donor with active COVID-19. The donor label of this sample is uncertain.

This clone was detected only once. CDR3 coding DNA: TGTGCCAGCAGCCCGGATCGGGCGGGGGGGCGTTCTGATACGCAGTATTTT. Protein sequence: CASSPDRAGGRSDTQYF. The chain is built from TRBV7-2 and TRBJ2-3; 9 bases are a match to TRBD2. CDR3 length: 17 residues. Germline CDR1 and CDR2: SGHTA and FQGNSA. Trimming at V came to 5 bases and at J to 6 bases, leaving 15 bases not matched to a gene. The entire variable domain, with the rest obtained from reference TRBV7-2 and TRBJ2-3, is as follows: GAGVSQSPSNKVTEKGKDVELRCDPISGHTALYWYRQSLGQGLEFLIYFQGNSAPDKSGLPSDRFSAERTGGSVSTLTIQRTQQEDSAVYLCASSPDRAGGRSDTQYFGPGTRLTVL.

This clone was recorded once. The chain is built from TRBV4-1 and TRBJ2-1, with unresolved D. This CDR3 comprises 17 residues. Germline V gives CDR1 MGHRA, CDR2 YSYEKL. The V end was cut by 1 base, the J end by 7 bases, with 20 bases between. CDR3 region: CASSQGPSSRIENEQFF. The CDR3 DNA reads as TGCGCCAGCAGCCAAGGTCCTTCTAGTAGAATTGAGAATGAGCAGTTCTTC.

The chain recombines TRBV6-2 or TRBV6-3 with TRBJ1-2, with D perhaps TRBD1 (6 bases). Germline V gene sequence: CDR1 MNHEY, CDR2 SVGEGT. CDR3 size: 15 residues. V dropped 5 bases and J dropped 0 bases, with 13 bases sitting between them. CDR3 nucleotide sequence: TGTGCCAGCAGTCCGACAGGCCGAGCTAACTATGGCTACACCTTC. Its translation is CASSPTGRANYGYTF.

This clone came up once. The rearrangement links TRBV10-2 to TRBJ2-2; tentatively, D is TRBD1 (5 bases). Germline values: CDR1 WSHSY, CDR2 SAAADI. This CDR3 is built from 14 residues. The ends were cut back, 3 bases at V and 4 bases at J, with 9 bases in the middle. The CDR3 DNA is TGCGCCAGCAGTGAATCAAGGGGCACCGGGGAGCTGTTTTTT. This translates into CASSESRGTGELFF.

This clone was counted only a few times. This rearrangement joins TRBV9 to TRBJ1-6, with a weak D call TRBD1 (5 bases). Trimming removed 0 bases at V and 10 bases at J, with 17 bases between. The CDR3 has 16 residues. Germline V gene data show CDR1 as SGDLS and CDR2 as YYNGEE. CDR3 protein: CASSVGSGYVGSPLHF. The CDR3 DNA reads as TGTGCCAGCAGCGTAGGGTCAGGGTATGTAGGATCACCCCTCCACTTT.

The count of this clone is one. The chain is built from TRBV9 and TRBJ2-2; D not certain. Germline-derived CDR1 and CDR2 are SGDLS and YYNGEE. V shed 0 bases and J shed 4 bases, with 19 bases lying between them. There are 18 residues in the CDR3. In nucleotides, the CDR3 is TGTGCCAGCAGCGTAGCTGTTTGGTTATCCGGTATCACCGGGGAGCTGTTTTTT. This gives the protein CASSVAVWLSGITGELFF.

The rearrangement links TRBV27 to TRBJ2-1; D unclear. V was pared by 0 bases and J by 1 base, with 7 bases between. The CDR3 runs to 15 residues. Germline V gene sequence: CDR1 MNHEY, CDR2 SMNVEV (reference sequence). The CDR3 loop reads CASSLSAGSYNEQFF. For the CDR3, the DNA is TGTGCCAGCAGTTTATCGGCAGGTTCCTACAATGAGCAGTTCTTC.

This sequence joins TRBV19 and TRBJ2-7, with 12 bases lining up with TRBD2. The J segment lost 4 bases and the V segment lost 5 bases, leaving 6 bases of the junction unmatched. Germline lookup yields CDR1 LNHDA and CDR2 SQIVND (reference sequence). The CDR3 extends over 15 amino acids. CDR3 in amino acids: CASSPGLAGTYEQYF. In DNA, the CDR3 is TGTGCCAGTAGTCCAGGACTAGCGGGGACTTACGAGCAGTACTTC.

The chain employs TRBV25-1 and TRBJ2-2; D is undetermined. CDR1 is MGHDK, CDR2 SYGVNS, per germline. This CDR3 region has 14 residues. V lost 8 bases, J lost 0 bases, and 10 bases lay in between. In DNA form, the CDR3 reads TGTGCCAGCCTTAGCTACACGAACACCGGGGAGCTGTTTTTT. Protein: CASLSYTNTGELFF.

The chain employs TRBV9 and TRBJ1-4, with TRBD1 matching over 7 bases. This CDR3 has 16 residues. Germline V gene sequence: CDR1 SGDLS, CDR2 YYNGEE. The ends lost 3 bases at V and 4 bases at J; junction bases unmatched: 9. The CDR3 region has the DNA TGTGCCAGCAGCGCGCCCGGTCAGGGGGATAATGAAAAACTGTTTTTT. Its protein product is CASSAPGQGDNEKLFF.

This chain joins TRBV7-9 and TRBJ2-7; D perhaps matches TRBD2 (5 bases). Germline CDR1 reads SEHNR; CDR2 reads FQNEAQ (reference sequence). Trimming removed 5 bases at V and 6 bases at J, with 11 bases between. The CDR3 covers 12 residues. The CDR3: CASSLTSSEQYF. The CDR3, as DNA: TGTGCCAGCAGCCTAACTAGTTCCGAGCAGTACTTC.

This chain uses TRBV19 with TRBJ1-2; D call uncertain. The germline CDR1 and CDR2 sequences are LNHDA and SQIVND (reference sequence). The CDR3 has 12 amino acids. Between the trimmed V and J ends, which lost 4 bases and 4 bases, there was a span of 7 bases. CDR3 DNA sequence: TGTGCCAGTAGTAGCGACTCCTATGGCTACACCTTC. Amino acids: CASSSDSYGYTF.

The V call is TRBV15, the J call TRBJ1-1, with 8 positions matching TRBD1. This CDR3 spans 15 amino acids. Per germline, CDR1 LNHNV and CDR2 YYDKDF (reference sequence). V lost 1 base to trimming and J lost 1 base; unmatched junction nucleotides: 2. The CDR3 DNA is TGTGCCACCAGCAGAGGCGGGACAGGGAACACTGAAGCTTTCTTT. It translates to CATSRGGTGNTEAFF.

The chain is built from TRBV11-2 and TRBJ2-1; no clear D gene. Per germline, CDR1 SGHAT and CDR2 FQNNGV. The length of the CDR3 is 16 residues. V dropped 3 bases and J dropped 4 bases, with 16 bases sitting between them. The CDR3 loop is CASSFRSSVIYNEQFF. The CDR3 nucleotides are TGTGCCAGCAGCTTTCGGAGTTCGGTAATATACAATGAGCAGTTCTTC.

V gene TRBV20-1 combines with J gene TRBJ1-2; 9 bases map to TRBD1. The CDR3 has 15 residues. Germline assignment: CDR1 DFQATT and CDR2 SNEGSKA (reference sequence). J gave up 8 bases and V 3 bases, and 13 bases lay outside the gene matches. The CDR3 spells CSASAPGQGTAGYTF. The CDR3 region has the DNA TGCAGTGCTAGTGCCCCGGGACAGGGCACCGCGGGCTACACCTTC.

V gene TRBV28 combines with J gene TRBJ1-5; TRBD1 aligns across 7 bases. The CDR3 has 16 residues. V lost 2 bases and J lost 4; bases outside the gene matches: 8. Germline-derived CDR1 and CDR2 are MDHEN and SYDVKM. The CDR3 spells CASSLPGTVWNQPQHF. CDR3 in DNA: TGTGCCAGCAGTTTACCAGGGACAGTCTGGAATCAGCCCCAGCATTTT.

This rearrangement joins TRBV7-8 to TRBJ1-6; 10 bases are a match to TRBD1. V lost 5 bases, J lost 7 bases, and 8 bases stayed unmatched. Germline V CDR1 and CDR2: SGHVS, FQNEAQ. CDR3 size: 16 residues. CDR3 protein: CASSARQGAQNSPLHF. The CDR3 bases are TGTGCCAGCAGCGCCAGACAGGGGGCGCAGAATTCACCCCTCCACTTT.

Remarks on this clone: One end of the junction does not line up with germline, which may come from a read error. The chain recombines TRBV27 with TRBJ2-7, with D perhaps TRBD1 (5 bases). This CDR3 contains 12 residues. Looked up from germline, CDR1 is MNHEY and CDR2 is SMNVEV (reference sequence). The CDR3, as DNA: TGTGCCAGCAGTATCATGGGGCAAATTATGTTCTTC. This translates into CASSIMGQIMFF.

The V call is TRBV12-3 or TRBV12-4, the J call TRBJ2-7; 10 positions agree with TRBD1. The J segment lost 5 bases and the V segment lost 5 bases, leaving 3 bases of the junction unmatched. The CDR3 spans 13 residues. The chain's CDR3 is CASSPGQGHEQYF. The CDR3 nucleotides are TGTGCCAGCAGTCCGGGACAGGGGCACGAGCAGTACTTC.